This T cell receptor beta chain was sequenced for a study of cytomegalovirus exposure and HLA in healthy donors. General study results and limits: A prior analysis recorded that most TCR beta V segments were productive about 87% or about 30% of the time.

The study ran its PCR with 60 Vbeta and 13 Jbeta primers. Assay used: immunoSEQ multiplex PCR; TCRdb lists only in-frame clones, some missing. The sample holds about 160,000 clones, 75% to 85% seen once. Regarding this clone: Antigen specificity is unknown.

Germline V gene data show CDR1 as MNHEY and CDR2 as SVGAGI. This CDR3 is built from 13 residues. The V end lost 8 bases, the J end lost 1 base, and 10 bases lay between the germline ends. The receptor comes from a woman aged 18-29 years in good health and CMV-seronegative. The sample was PBMCs. This chain links TRBV6-5 with TRBJ2-3; D might be TRBD2 (5 bases). Here the CDR3 DNA reads TGTGCCAGCCAATGGGGAGGCACAGATACGCAGTATTTT. It codes for CASQWGGTDTQYF.